A single sample gave rise to the 29 T cell receptor beta chains below, sequenced in a study of graft-versus-host responses after intestinal transplantation. Generated by immunoSEQ multiplex PCR, the TCRdb table keeps only in-frame clones and is missing some. This sample has 40,000 or so clones, with 93% found just once. Sequenced here: PBMCs, sampled around 730 days after intestinal transplantation. All receptors derive from a human patient who received an intestinal transplant, so some T cells may come from the graft donor.

The rearrangement joins TRBV28 to TRBJ2-7; D possibly uses TRBD1 or TRBD2 (6 bases each). This CDR3 contains 18 residues. Per the germline V gene, CDR1 is MDHEN and CDR2 is SYDVKM. Trimming shortened V by 1 base and J by 5 bases, and 24 bases separated the two germline ends. The CDR3 DNA reads as TGTGCCAGCAGTTTATTCGGTGGAGTTGGGGGGCCTAGGGACGAGCAGTACTTC. It is translated as CASSLFGGVGGPRDEQYF.

This clone was counted a single time. The gene calls are TRBV5-6 and TRBJ2-5; D is unresolved. CDR1 and CDR2 (germline): SGHDT, YYEEEE. V was cut by 0 bases and J by 1 base, with 7 bases left in between. CDR3 length: 14 residues. The CDR3 DNA sequence: TGTGCCAGCAGCTTGGGGGGTGGCCAAGAGACCCAGTACTTC. It specifies CASSLGGGQETQYF.

This rearrangement joins TRBV5-4 to TRBJ1-5; no firm D call. Germline loops: CDR1 SGHNT, CDR2 YYREEE (reference sequence). The CDR3 length is 13 residues. Deletions cut 0 bases from V and 3 bases from J, with 4 bases between. The CDR3 protein is CASSLDPNQPQHF. The CDR3 DNA reads TGTGCCAGCAGCTTGGACCCCAATCAGCCCCAGCATTTT.

The V gene is TRBV28, the J gene TRBJ2-3, with D possibly being TRBD2 (6 bases). V gave up 8 bases and J gave up 0 bases, with 9 bases separating them. The CDR3 has 13 amino acids. Germline V gene sequence: CDR1 MDHEN, CDR2 SYDVKM. CDR3 protein: CASGGTSTDTQYF. The CDR3 DNA reads TGTGCCAGCGGGGGGACTAGCACAGATACGCAGTATTTT.

The rearrangement uses TRBV4-1 and TRBJ2-5; D remains ambiguous. CDR3 length equals 14 residues. Germline assignment: CDR1 MGHRA and CDR2 YSYEKL. V was pared by 0 bases and J by 4 bases, with 9 bases between. The CDR3 spells CASSQDSARETQYF. CDR3 DNA: TGCGCCAGCAGCCAAGATTCGGCCCGAGAGACCCAGTACTTC.

This chain uses TRBV6-6 with TRBJ2-2; TRBD1 might be the D (6 bases). Germline V gene data show CDR1 as MNHNY and CDR2 as SVGAGI (reference sequence). V was trimmed by 9 bases and J by 6 bases, leaving 8 bases between them. The CDR3 is 11 residues long. DNA of the CDR3: TGTGCCAGGTCAGGGGCCGGGGAGCTGTTTTTT. Translated: CARSGAGELFF.

This clone was seen only a few times. The V and J genes are TRBV29-1 and TRBJ1-5; 8 bases are a match to TRBD1. This CDR3 spans 13 amino acids. J gave up 4 bases and V 4 bases, and 3 bases lay outside the gene matches. Germline V gene lookup returns CDR1 SQVTM and CDR2 ANQGSEA. The DNA of the CDR3 is TGCAGCGTTGGGGACAGGCCAAATCAGCCCCAGCATTTT. Protein: CSVGDRPNQPQHF.

DNA for the CDR3: TGCGCCAGCAGCTTGGCCGAGGACACTCAACGGTACGAGCAGTACTTC. Translated, it gives CASSLAEDTQRYEQYF. The chain uses TRBV5-1 and TRBJ2-7, with D tentatively TRBD1 (5 bases). The germline gives CDR1 SGHRS, CDR2 YFSETQ. The CDR3 length is 16 residues. With 0 bases removed from V and 4 bases from J, the gap between germline ends came to 17 bases.

The V call is TRBV6-5, the J call TRBJ1-1, with 9 positions matching TRBD1. Germline CDR1 and CDR2: MNHEY and SVGAGI. Unmatched junction bases numbered 5, after V lost 5 bases and J lost 1 base. This CDR3 has 15 amino acids. CDR3 DNA: TGTGCCAGCAGTAGCGGACAGGGGACGAACACTGAAGCTTTCTTT. Amino acids: CASSSGQGTNTEAFF.

The chain recombines TRBV10-2 with TRBJ1-1; maybe TRBD1 (6 bases). This CDR3 has 16 residues. The germline V gene encodes CDR1 WSHSY and CDR2 SAAADI. V was pared by 3 bases and J by 1 base, with 15 bases between. CDR3 sequence (DNA): TGCGCCAGCAGTGATATTCAGGGGAGGGGGAACACTGAAGCTTTCTTT. Residues: CASSDIQGRGNTEAFF.

Here the CDR3 reads CASSLGLAGAYEQYF. For the CDR3, the DNA is TGCGCCAGCAGCTTGGGACTAGCGGGAGCCTACGAGCAGTACTTC. The V gene is TRBV5-1, the J gene TRBJ2-7, with 12 bases that match TRBD2. Germline V gives CDR1 SGHRS, CDR2 YFSETQ. The CDR3 extends over 15 amino acids. V shed 0 bases, J shed 2 bases, and the junction held 0 bases outside the gene matches. The full variable domain, rest sourced from reference TRBV5-1 and TRBJ2-7, is KAGVTQTPRYLIKTRGQQVTLSCSPISGHRSVSWYQQTPGQGLQFLFEYFSETQRNKGNFPGRFSGRQFSNSRSEMNVSTLELGDSALYLCASSLGLAGAYEQYFGPGTRLTVT.

The V gene is TRBV6-5, the J gene TRBJ1-2; no clear D gene. V was shortened by 6 bases and J by 4 bases, with 12 bases between the two germline ends. This CDR3 contains 13 residues. Germline CDR1 reads MNHEY; CDR2 reads SVGAGI. The DNA of the CDR3 is TGTGCCAGCAGGAATACAGTTCCCTATGGCTACACCTTC. This codes for CASRNTVPYGYTF.

The chain combines TRBV28 with TRBJ2-7; TRBD2 matches 9 bases. Per germline, CDR1 MDHEN and CDR2 SYDVKM. The length of the CDR3 is 15 residues. The J segment lost 5 bases and the V segment lost 1 base, leaving 6 bases of the junction unmatched. The CDR3 protein is CASSLSALAGNEQYF. CDR3 coding DNA: TGTGCCAGCAGTTTATCTGCACTAGCGGGCAACGAGCAGTACTTC.

In its sample, this clone was seen a few times. The chain is built from TRBV2 and TRBJ1-2, with D perhaps TRBD1 (6 bases). Trimming took 8 bases from V and 14 from J, leaving 15 bases between them. The V gene's germline CDR1 is SNHLY and CDR2 FYNNEI. This CDR3 region has 10 residues. CDR3 bases: TGTGCCAGCGGAAGGAAGGGGGTTACCTTC. Its protein is CASGRKGVTF. Filled out from reference TRBV2 and TRBJ1-2, the complete variable domain reads EPEVTQTPSHQVTQMGQEVILRCVPISNHLYFYWYRQILGQKVEFLVSFYNNEISEKSEIFDDQFSVERPDGSNFTLKIRSTKLEDSAMYFCASGRKGVTFGSGTRLTVV.

With respect to this clone: The same CDR3 also results from other DNA sequences found in this sample. The gene calls are TRBV4-1 and TRBJ1-2; D remains ambiguous. Trimming took 0 bases from V and 8 from J, leaving 10 bases between them. Germline CDR1 and CDR2: MGHRA and YSYEKL. CDR3 length: 13 residues. CDR3 nucleotide sequence: TGCGCCAGCAGCCAAGAGGTCTCGGACGGCTACACCTTC. This translates into CASSQEVSDGYTF.

This clone was found once. The V gene is TRBV5-1, the J gene TRBJ2-5; 7 bases map to TRBD1. V was clipped by 4 bases and J by 1 base; unmatched bases: 7. The CDR3 totals 15 residues. CDR1 SGHRS and CDR2 YFSETQ come from the germline V gene. CDR3 amino acids: CASSTHGTVQETQYF. For the CDR3, the DNA is TGCGCCAGCAGCACACACGGGACAGTCCAAGAGACCCAGTACTTC.

This clone was observed a handful of times. This rearrangement joins TRBV2 to TRBJ1-1; D might be TRBD1 (5 bases). V was clipped by 2 bases and J by 10 bases, with 11 bases between them. The CDR3 is 12 amino acids. The germline V gene encodes CDR1 SNHLY and CDR2 FYNNEI. CDR3 DNA sequence: TGTGCCAGCAGTGAACCCCCAGGGCGAGCTTTCTTT. Amino acids: CASSEPPGRAFF. The full variable domain, with the rest looked up from reference TRBV2 and TRBJ1-1, is EPEVTQTPSHQVTQMGQEVILRCVPISNHLYFYWYRQILGQKVEFLVSFYNNEISEKSEIFDDQFSVERPDGSNFTLKIRSTKLEDSAMYFCASSEPPGRAFFGQGTRLTVV.

The V and J genes are TRBV10-2 and TRBJ2-7; TRBD1 is a possible D gene (6 bases). V dropped 6 bases and J dropped 2 bases, with 17 bases sitting between them. CDR3 length: 15 residues. CDR1 and CDR2 from the germline V gene are WSHSY and SAAADI. CDR3 nucleotide sequence: TGCGCCAGCAGCCCGACCGATGGACAGACCTACGAGCAGTACTTC. As protein: CASSPTDGQTYEQYF.

The rearrangement joins TRBV6-1 to TRBJ2-3, with TRBD1 as a possible D gene (5 bases). Germline CDR1 and CDR2: MNHNS and SASEGT. Trimming stripped 5 bases from V and 0 bases from J, with 12 bases between. The CDR3 is 15 residues long. CDR3 residues: CASSHPRASTDTQYF. CDR3 coding DNA: TGTGCCAGCAGTCATCCCAGGGCTAGCACAGATACGCAGTATTTT.

The chain links TRBV7-3 to TRBJ2-5; a possible D gene is TRBD2 (6 bases). Germline assignment: CDR1 SGHTA and CDR2 FQGTGA. Trimming stripped 11 bases from V and 5 bases from J, with 21 bases between. The CDR3 is 14 amino acids. CDR3 nucleotides: TGTGCCTCCGGGGAGGCTAGCAATTCGGAGACCCAGTACTTC. Translation: CASGEASNSETQYF.

CDR3: CASSFTGFEAFF. CDR3 DNA: TGTGCCAGCAGCTTTACAGGGTTTGAAGCTTTCTTT. V usage is TRBV5-6 and J usage is TRBJ1-1, with TRBD1 as a possible D gene (6 bases). CDR3 length equals 12 residues. Trimming stripped 2 bases from V and 7 bases from J, with 9 bases between. From germline, CDR1 is SGHDT and CDR2 YYEEEE.

This clone was seen just once. The genes are TRBV7-3 and TRBJ2-1; D remains unclear. The germline V and J ends were trimmed by 5 bases and 5 bases, with 4 bases remaining between them. The CDR3 totals 11 residues. The germline CDR1 and CDR2 sequences are SGHTA and FQGTGA. Here the CDR3 reads CASSLNNEQFF. The DNA of the CDR3 is TGTGCCAGCAGCCTAAACAATGAGCAGTTCTTC.

The table lists this clone with a count of one. The J gene is TRBJ2-6, the V gene TRBV7-6; 9 bases fit TRBD1. The CDR3 consists of 18 residues. J was trimmed by 2 bases and V by 1 base; bases with no gene match: 6. Looked up from germline, CDR1 is SGHVS and CDR2 is FNYEAQ. CDR3 sequence: CASSLEPGQGTGANVLTF. The DNA for the CDR3 is TGTGCCAGCAGCTTAGAACCGGGACAGGGTACTGGGGCCAACGTCCTGACTTTC.

This chain joins TRBV5-1 and TRBJ2-2, with TRBD2 as a possible D gene (6 bases). The CDR3 spans 16 residues. Trimming took 4 bases from V and 1 from J, leaving 14 bases between them. CDR1 and CDR2 from the germline V gene are SGHRS and YFSETQ. In DNA form, the CDR3 reads TGCGCCAGCAGCGGATCGGGAGACAGGAACACCGGGGAGCTGTTTTTT. Translation: CASSGSGDRNTGELFF.

J is TRBJ1-1 and V is TRBV6-5, with D perhaps matching TRBD1 (5 bases). Germline V gene sequence: CDR1 MNHEY, CDR2 SVGAGI. There are 12 residues in the CDR3. V was shortened by 0 bases and J by 11 bases, with 10 bases between the two germline ends. In DNA form, the CDR3 reads TGTGCCAGCAGTTACTCGGGGGGAGGCGCTTTCTTT. Amino acid sequence: CASSYSGGGAFF.

The rearrangement uses TRBV9 and TRBJ2-2, with a weak D call TRBD2 (6 bases). This CDR3 is built from 13 residues. The germline V gene has CDR1 SGDLS and CDR2 YYNGEE. V shed 5 bases and J shed 4 bases, with 9 bases lying between them. CDR3 protein: CASREGPTGELFF. The DNA for the CDR3 is TGTGCCAGCAGGGAGGGGCCCACCGGGGAGCTGTTTTTT.

This clone was picked up a small number of times. This chain links TRBV4-2 with TRBJ1-3; D gene unclear. The germline CDR1 and CDR2 sequences are LGHNA and YNFKEQ. The V end was cut by 1 base, the J end by 3 bases, with 7 bases between. The CDR3 is 14 amino acids. CDR3 nucleotide sequence: TGTGCCAGCAGCCAAGTGGCGGTTGGAAACACCATATATTTT. It translates to CASSQVAVGNTIYF.

The chain is built from TRBV5-5 and TRBJ1-2; TRBD1 matches at 9 bases. This CDR3 has 14 amino acids. Trimming at V came to 6 bases and at J to 3 bases, leaving 6 bases not matched to a gene. The germline V gene encodes CDR1 SGHKS and CDR2 YYEKEE (reference sequence). The CDR3 DNA is TGTGCCAGCACCTTCACAGGGGGCGACTATGGCTACACCTTC. This gives the protein CASTFTGGDYGYTF.

The V and J genes are TRBV19 and TRBJ1-3; unclear D gene. V was cut by 6 bases and J by 11 bases, with 17 bases left in between. The CDR3 consists of 13 residues. The germline gives CDR1 LNHDA, CDR2 SQIVND (reference sequence). The CDR3 DNA sequence: TGTGCCAGTAGCCGTGAGTCTGGAAGGGCCATATATTTT. Translation gives CASSRESGRAIYF. Supplemented by reference TRBV19 and TRBJ1-3, the full variable domain reads DGGITQSPKYLFRKEGQNVTLSCEQNLNHDAMYWYRQDPGQGLRLIYYSQIVNDFQKGDIAEGYSVSREKKESFPLTVTSAQKNPTAFYLCASSRESGRAIYFGEGSWLTVV.